Listed here are 30 T cell receptor beta chains from one sample, sequenced in a study of blood T cell repertoires in COVID-19. Measured with immunoSEQ multiplex PCR; TCRdb has only the in-frame clones, and not every one. Of about 250,000 clones listed, about 79% are singletons. Sequencing was carried out using peripheral blood. These receptors were taken from a man at least 80 years old with acute or convalescent COVID-19.

On this clone itself: Other DNA sequences in the same sample also yield this CDR3. The chain is built from TRBV27 and TRBJ2-7; 9 bases agree with TRBD1. The trim removed 3 bases at V and 1 base at J, leaving 4 bases unmatched. Per germline, CDR1 MNHEY and CDR2 SMNVEV (reference sequence). The CDR3 consists of 15 residues. The CDR3 coding sequence is TGTGCCAGCAGTTTGACCGGGACAGGGTCCTACGAGCAGTACTTC. As protein: CASSLTGTGSYEQYF.

For this clone: This specimen includes other DNA sequences encoding the same CDR3. The V call is TRBV5-1, the J call TRBJ2-7, with 10 bases matching TRBD1. Germline assignment: CDR1 SGHRS and CDR2 YFSETQ. The V and J ends lost 3 bases and 1 base, in that order; junction bases with no gene match: 1. This CDR3 comprises 14 residues. CDR3 region: CASSWGQGSYEQYF. CDR3 in DNA: TGCGCCAGCAGCTGGGGACAGGGGTCCTACGAGCAGTACTTC. The full variable domain, completed using reference TRBV5-1 and TRBJ2-7, is KAGVTQTPRYLIKTRGQQVTLSCSPISGHRSVSWYQQTPGQGLQFLFEYFSETQRNKGNFPGRFSGRQFSNSRSEMNVSTLELGDSALYLCASSWGQGSYEQYFGPGTRLTVT.

V usage is TRBV5-4 and J usage is TRBJ2-7; D is unclear. Per germline, CDR1 SGHNT and CDR2 YYREEE (reference sequence). CDR3 size: 13 residues. V was shortened by 3 bases and J by 5 bases, with 12 bases between the two germline ends. In nucleotides, the CDR3 is TGTGCCAGCAGCTCGGCAGGTATCAACGAGCAGTACTTC. Amino acids: CASSSAGINEQYF.

This sequence joins TRBV27 and TRBJ2-7, with D possibly TRBD1 on 6 matching bases. The CDR3 extends over 15 amino acids. Trimming removed 4 bases from V and 1 base from J, with 14 bases in between. The germline gives CDR1 MNHEY, CDR2 SMNVEV (reference sequence). In DNA, the CDR3 is TGTGCCAGCAGTTACGGGGACATGGGGTCCTACGAGCAGTACTTC. Its protein product is CASSYGDMGSYEQYF.

V is TRBV6-5 and J is TRBJ1-2; 7 nucleotides line up with TRBD1. The CDR3 spans 15 residues. V was pared by 5 bases and J by 2 bases, with 8 bases of the junction left unmatched. Germline CDR1 reads MNHEY; CDR2 reads SVGAGI. The CDR3 spells CASSTRQGTNYGYTF. The CDR3 bases are TGTGCCAGCAGTACCCGACAGGGTACGAACTATGGCTACACCTTC.

CDR3: CAWSLTSGRFYEQYF. Written as DNA, the CDR3 is TGTGCCTGGAGTCTCACTAGCGGGAGGTTTTACGAGCAGTACTTC. This chain joins TRBV30 and TRBJ2-7; 12 nucleotides align to TRBD2. CDR3 length: 15 amino acids. Germline V gene sequence: CDR1 GTSNPN, CDR2 SVGIG (reference sequence). V trimming: 2 bases; J trimming: 4 bases; junction bases outside the gene matches: 6.

This chain uses TRBV6-5 with TRBJ1-2, with 9 positions matching TRBD1. Germline V gives CDR1 MNHEY, CDR2 SVGAGI. V lost 4 bases and J lost 8; bases outside the gene matches: 8. This CDR3 is 14 amino acids long. The CDR3 loop reads CASSSPGQGIGYTF. In nucleotides, the CDR3 is TGTGCCAGCAGTTCCCCCGGACAGGGGATAGGCTACACCTTC.

The chain carries TRBV4-2 and TRBJ2-3, with D perhaps matching TRBD2 (6 bases). The CDR3 contains 14 residues. V was shortened by 3 bases and J by 3 bases, with 10 bases between the two germline ends. Germline V gives CDR1 LGHNA, CDR2 YNFKEQ. This CDR3 reads CASSHSAGTDTQYF. DNA of the CDR3: TGTGCCAGCAGCCATAGTGCGGGAACAGATACGCAGTATTTT.

The CDR3 sequence is CASSPPSLGAGANVLTF. The CDR3 DNA reads as TGTGCCAGCTCACCACCGTCCCTCGGGGCTGGGGCCAACGTCCTGACTTTC. This chain joins TRBV18 and TRBJ2-6; the D gene is possibly TRBD2 (5 bases). Trimming cost V 0 bases and J 2 bases, with 11 bases left between them. The CDR3 contains 17 residues. Germline V gives CDR1 KGHSH, CDR2 LQKENI.

The genes are TRBV5-4 and TRBJ1-1; D gene uncertain. The CDR3 contains 13 residues. Germline V lookup: CDR1 SGHNT, CDR2 YYREEE (reference sequence). V lost 5 bases and J 6 bases, leaving 14 bases between the germline ends. In DNA form, the CDR3 reads TGTGCCAGCAGGCTGCTGGCCTCCCCTGAAGCTTTCTTT. It translates to CASRLLASPEAFF. Looking up the rest from reference TRBV5-4 and TRBJ1-1 gives the full variable domain: ETGVTQSPTHLIKTRGQQVTLRCSSQSGHNTVSWYQQALGQGPQFIFQYYREEENGRGNFPPRFSGLQFPNYSSELNVNALELDDSALYLCASRLLASPEAFFGQGTRLTVV.

This chain joins TRBV6-5 and TRBJ1-5; 7 nucleotides agree with TRBD1. Germline values: CDR1 MNHEY, CDR2 SVGAGI. There are 14 residues in the CDR3. V trimming: 6 bases; J trimming: 0 bases; junction bases outside the gene matches: 2. The DNA of the CDR3 is TGTGCCAGCAGACAGGGGAGTAGCAATCAGCCCCAGCATTTT. Its translation is CASRQGSSNQPQHF.

This clone was detected once. The V call is TRBV5-6, the J call TRBJ2-7; weak D call: TRBD1 (6 bases). This CDR3 region has 17 residues. Trimming shortened V by 4 bases and J by 3 bases, and 23 bases separated the two germline ends. CDR1 SGHDT and CDR2 YYEEEE come from the germline V gene. For the CDR3, the DNA is TGTGCCAGCAGCCGCACAGGGCGCTCCTTCGTCGACTACGAGCAGTACTTC. Its translation is CASSRTGRSFVDYEQYF.

This CDR3 is CASSLAGSFQETQYF. For the CDR3, the DNA is TGTGCCAGCAGCCTAGCGGGGAGTTTCCAAGAGACCCAGTACTTC. The rearrangement joins TRBV4-2 to TRBJ2-5; 8 positions agree with TRBD2. This CDR3 spans 15 amino acids. CDR1 and CDR2 (germline): LGHNA, YNFKEQ. Losses at the gene ends were 4 bases for V and 1 base for J; bases not matched to a gene: 5.

This clone was recorded a few times. This chain links TRBV19 with TRBJ1-1; D might be TRBD1 (6 bases). Trimming stripped 6 bases from V and 4 bases from J, with 15 bases between. In germline, CDR1 is LNHDA, CDR2 SQIVND (reference sequence). There are 14 residues in the CDR3. The CDR3 DNA is TGTGCCAGTAGACAGGGTGACACGAGCACTGAAGCTTTCTTT. Residues: CASRQGDTSTEAFF.

The rearrangement uses TRBV5-1 and TRBJ1-1, with TRBD1 matching 8 bases. Germline-derived CDR1 and CDR2 are SGHRS and YFSETQ. CDR3 length: 15 residues. V lost 4 bases, J lost 6 bases, and 11 bases stayed unmatched. The CDR3 protein is CASSPPTGAIAEAFF. CDR3 DNA sequence: TGCGCCAGCAGCCCACCGACAGGGGCGATCGCTGAAGCTTTCTTT.

CDR3 protein: CASRGTGNGNTIYF. The CDR3 nucleotides are TGTGCCAGCCGTGGGACAGGGAATGGAAACACCATATATTTT. The chain links TRBV2 to TRBJ1-3; TRBD1 agrees at 9 bases. Per the germline V gene, CDR1 is SNHLY and CDR2 is FYNNEI. The CDR3 runs to 14 residues. V was clipped by 8 bases and J by 3 bases; unmatched bases: 5.

The count of this clone is one. The rearrangement links TRBV18 to TRBJ2-3; 8 nucleotides line up with TRBD2. The V gene's germline CDR1 is KGHSH and CDR2 LQKENI. CDR3 size: 15 residues. J lost 8 bases, V lost 3 bases, and 10 bases had no gene match. The CDR3 DNA is TGTGCCAGCTCACCCTCACGGGGGGGAGAGGGTACGCAGTATTTT. This gives the protein CASSPSRGGEGTQYF.

The chain is built from TRBV15 and TRBJ2-6, with a tentative D call TRBD1 (5 bases). CDR1 and CDR2 from the germline V gene are LNHNV and YYDKDF (reference sequence). The CDR3 length is 17 residues. Trimming removed 1 base at V and 0 bases at J, with 10 bases between. The CDR3 sequence is CATSRVRQSSGANVLTF. The CDR3 bases are TGTGCCACCAGCAGAGTTCGACAGTCCTCTGGGGCCAACGTCCTGACTTTC.

The chain is built from TRBV7-9 and TRBJ2-2, with TRBD2 matching over 12 bases. Germline V CDR1 and CDR2: SEHNR, FQNEAQ (reference sequence). V shed 2 bases and J 3 bases; nucleotides not matched to a gene: 1. There are 16 residues in the CDR3. The CDR3 here is CASSLLAGGYTGELFF. The CDR3, as DNA: TGTGCCAGCAGCTTACTAGCGGGAGGGTACACCGGGGAGCTGTTTTTT.

This rearrangement joins TRBV6-6 to TRBJ1-4, with TRBD1 as a possible D gene (5 bases). This CDR3 has 15 amino acids. The germline V gene has CDR1 MNHNY and CDR2 SVGAGI (reference sequence). V dropped 2 bases and J dropped 3 bases, with 10 bases sitting between them. The CDR3 nucleotides are TGTGCCAGCAGTTACGATGGCAGGGCTAATGAAAAACTGTTTTTT. It yields the protein CASSYDGRANEKLFF.

In this sample, this clone turned up once. The rearrangement uses TRBV27 and TRBJ1-3, with no clear D. Between the trimmed V and J ends, which lost 4 bases and 4 bases, there was a span of 17 bases. The V gene's germline CDR1 is MNHEY and CDR2 SMNVEV (reference sequence). The CDR3 totals 16 residues. The DNA for the CDR3 is TGTGCCAGCAGTTCGAACGGACTTCTGCGGGGAAACACCATATATTTT. Its protein product is CASSSNGLLRGNTIYF.

This chain uses TRBV3-1 (or the pseudogene TRBV3-2) with TRBJ1-2, with D maybe TRBD1 (5 bases). Trimming cost V 4 bases and J 7 bases, with 10 bases left between them. The length of the CDR3 is 12 residues. The germline V gene encodes CDR1 LGHDT and CDR2 YNNKEL (reference sequence). CDR3 bases: TGTGCCAGCAGCCTCAGGGAGGGTGGCTACACCTTC. Its protein product is CASSLREGGYTF.

The chain links TRBV27 to TRBJ2-1; D gene uncertain. Between the trimmed V and J ends, which lost 5 bases and 4 bases, there was a span of 3 bases. The CDR3 is made up of 11 amino acids. The germline CDR1 and CDR2 sequences are MNHEY and SMNVEV (reference sequence). CDR3 DNA: TGTGCCAGCAGTACTTACAATGAGCAGTTCTTC. Translating gives CASSTYNEQFF.

The rearrangement joins TRBV2 to TRBJ2-4, with D possibly TRBD1 on 6 matching bases. This CDR3 is 16 amino acids long. V was shortened by 7 bases and J by 0 bases, with 16 bases between the two germline ends. Germline loops: CDR1 SNHLY, CDR2 FYNNEI. The CDR3 nucleotides are TGTGCCAGCAAGGACGACAGGCTTCTAGCCAAAAACATTCAGTACTTC. Its protein product is CASKDDRLLAKNIQYF.

The chain has TRBV3-1 (or the pseudogene TRBV3-2) and TRBJ1-6, with 8 nucleotides matching TRBD1. This CDR3 is 12 amino acids long. CDR1 and CDR2 (germline): LGHDT, YNNKEL (reference sequence). J was trimmed by 10 bases and V by 5 bases; bases with no gene match: 1. The CDR3 DNA reads as TGTGCCAGCAGCGGACAGGGCTCACCCCTCCACTTT. Translating it yields CASSGQGSPLHF.

The V call is TRBV11-2, the J call TRBJ2-7; 10 positions agree with TRBD2. The germline gives CDR1 SGHAT, CDR2 FQNNGV. This CDR3 contains 16 residues. V shed 4 bases, J shed 0 bases, and the junction held 6 bases outside the gene matches. The CDR3 loop reads CASSSWTSGVSYEQYF. The CDR3 bases are TGTGCCAGCAGCTCCTGGACTAGCGGAGTCTCCTACGAGCAGTACTTC.

This chain links TRBV27 with TRBJ2-3; 9 bases are shared with TRBD2. This CDR3 contains 17 residues. After removal of 3 bases from V and 2 bases from J, the junction contained 9 bases not matched to a gene. Germline assignment: CDR1 MNHEY and CDR2 SMNVEV (reference sequence). The chain's CDR3 is CASSFTSLAGYTDTQYF. CDR3 bases: TGTGCCAGCAGTTTCACCTCCCTAGCGGGGTACACAGATACGCAGTATTTT.

The chain has TRBV7-9 and TRBJ2-2; 9 positions agree with TRBD1. The CDR3 contains 14 residues. The junction had 4 bases not matched to a gene; V was cut back by 4 bases and J by 7 bases. Looked up from germline, CDR1 is SEHNR and CDR2 is FQNEAQ (reference sequence). The CDR3 protein is CASSWGQGNGELFF. Here the CDR3 DNA reads TGTGCCAGCAGCTGGGGACAGGGCAACGGGGAGCTGTTTTTT.

In the case of this clone: This sample includes further DNA sequences coding for the same CDR3. The chain joins TRBV5-1 to TRBJ2-3; 10 nucleotides align to TRBD2. The ends lost 0 bases at V and 6 bases at J; junction bases unmatched: 1. The CDR3 is made up of 14 amino acids. Germline V CDR1 and CDR2: SGHRS, YFSETQ. Here the CDR3 reads CASSLALAGDTQYF. DNA of the CDR3: TGCGCCAGCAGCTTGGCACTAGCGGGGGATACGCAGTATTTT.

Only one count was recorded for this clone. This sequence joins TRBV18 and TRBJ2-7; D uncertain. The germline V gene encodes CDR1 KGHSH and CDR2 LQKENI. V was clipped by 6 bases and J by 3 bases, with 15 bases between them. The CDR3 runs to 14 residues. The CDR3 is CASSPGAVFYEQYF. DNA of the CDR3: TGTGCCAGCTCCCCCGGTGCCGTTTTCTACGAGCAGTACTTC.